Listed here are 32 T cell receptor beta chains from one sample, sequenced in a study of cytomegalovirus exposure and HLA in healthy donors. The PCR contained 60 Vbeta and 13 Jbeta primers. Only in-frame clones appear in the TCRdb table, and some are missing; sequencing was by immunoSEQ multiplex PCR. The sample yields some 120,000 clones, 74% seen once. The specimen was PBMCs. These receptor sequences come from a human donor in good health.

A few counts support this clone. This chain uses TRBV30 with TRBJ1-1; 10 bases are shared with TRBD1. V lost 2 bases and J lost 4; bases outside the gene matches: 10. Germline V CDR1 and CDR2: GTSNPN, SVGIG (reference sequence). The CDR3 totals 16 residues. CDR3 sequence (DNA): TGTGCCTGGAGTAGCCTGCTAGGGACAGGGGTCACTGAAGCTTTCTTT. Translating gives CAWSSLLGTGVTEAFF.

This clone was seen more than once but under ten times. The V and J genes are TRBV5-6 and TRBJ1-2; 7 nucleotides agree with TRBD1. After removal of 5 bases from V and 5 bases from J, the junction contained 21 bases not matched to a gene. CDR1 is SGHDT and CDR2 is YYEEEE in the germline V gene. CDR3 size: 18 residues. The CDR3 loop is CASSPGNRTGPTSYGYTF. DNA for the CDR3: TGTGCCAGCAGTCCTGGGAACCGGACAGGACCCACTTCATATGGCTACACCTTC.

The V call is TRBV7-9, the J call TRBJ2-7; the D is unclear. This CDR3 is built from 12 residues. The germline gives CDR1 SEHNR, CDR2 FQNEAQ (reference sequence). V was pared by 4 bases and J by 3 bases, with 7 bases between. The CDR3 here is CASSYSNYEQYF. CDR3 DNA sequence: TGTGCCAGCAGCTACAGCAACTACGAGCAGTACTTC.

CDR3 sequence (DNA): TGTGCCAGCAGTGACCGGGACAGCTACAATGAGCAGTTCTTC. This translates into CASSDRDSYNEQFF. V is TRBV6-5 and J is TRBJ2-1, with 7 bases lining up with TRBD1. CDR3 length equals 14 residues. With 5 bases clipped from V and 3 bases from J, the junction kept 4 bases outside the gene matches. The V gene's germline CDR1 is MNHEY and CDR2 SVGAGI.

This chain joins TRBV2 and TRBJ2-7; the match to TRBD2 covers 10 bases. The J segment lost 3 bases and the V segment lost 6 bases, leaving 5 bases of the junction unmatched. This CDR3 is 14 amino acids long. CDR1 SNHLY and CDR2 FYNNEI come from the germline V gene. DNA for the CDR3: TGTGCCAGCAGACCCGCTAGCGGGAGCTACGAGCAGTACTTC. Its protein product is CASRPASGSYEQYF.

This chain uses TRBV5-6 with TRBJ2-5, with 8 bases matching TRBD1. The tail of the sequence fits TRBJ2-7 better, so the J call may be wrong. Germline V lookup: CDR1 SGHDT, CDR2 YYEEEE. The CDR3 is 13 residues long. The CDR3 DNA is TGTGCCAGCAGTCGGGACAGGAGCTACGAGCAGTACTTC. Amino acids: CASSRDRSYEQYF.

The V call is TRBV6-6, the J call TRBJ2-5, with 9 nucleotides matching TRBD1. The germline V gene encodes CDR1 MNHNY and CDR2 SVGAGI (reference sequence). After removal of 4 bases from V and 3 bases from J, the junction contained 6 bases not matched to a gene. This CDR3 spans 15 amino acids. The CDR3: CASSWGTGKKETQYF. The CDR3 region has the DNA TGTGCCAGCAGTTGGGGGACAGGGAAAAAAGAGACCCAGTACTTC.

V gene TRBV11-2 combines with J gene TRBJ2-2, with 13 positions matching TRBD2. The CDR3 runs to 16 residues. Germline lookup yields CDR1 SGHAT and CDR2 FQNNGV. Trimming cost V 3 bases and J 6 bases; bases outside gene matches: 4. DNA for the CDR3: TGTGCCAGCAGCTTTAGAACTAGCGGGAGGGCCGGGGAGCTGTTTTTT. Translated: CASSFRTSGRAGELFF.

CDR3 amino acids: CASSYLRGRLGNTIYF. The CDR3 coding sequence is TGTGCCAGCAGTTACCTCAGGGGGCGCCTGGGAAACACCATATATTTT. The chain couples TRBV6-5 to TRBJ1-3; TRBD1 agrees at 8 bases. After removal of 2 bases from V and 4 bases from J, the junction contained 7 bases not matched to a gene. CDR1 is MNHEY, CDR2 SVGAGI, per germline. There are 16 residues in the CDR3.

This clone was detected only once. This sequence joins TRBV18 and TRBJ2-2, with D possibly being TRBD2 (6 bases). V was trimmed by 3 bases and J by 2 bases, leaving 16 bases between them. CDR1 is KGHSH, CDR2 LQKENI, per germline. The CDR3 spans 17 residues. The CDR3 DNA reads TGTGCCAGCTCACCCCCAGGGCTAGCGCAAAACACCGGGGAGCTGTTTTTT. This codes for CASSPPGLAQNTGELFF.

This clone was observed a handful of times. J is TRBJ1-6 and V is TRBV19; D gene unclear. V was shortened by 3 bases and J by 13 bases, with 13 bases between the two germline ends. There are 13 residues in the CDR3. Germline loops: CDR1 LNHDA, CDR2 SQIVND (reference sequence). CDR3 sequence (DNA): TGTGCCAGTAGTATCGGCGGCCTAGGTCCCCTCCACTTT. Amino acid sequence: CASSIGGLGPLHF.

The V and J genes are TRBV7-2 and TRBJ2-1, with a tentative D call TRBD1 (5 bases). This CDR3 comprises 15 residues. Germline lookup yields CDR1 SGHTA and CDR2 FQGNSA. V lost 5 bases and J lost 0, with 11 bases in between. The DNA of the CDR3 is TGTGCCAGCAGCAAGACAGAGAGCTCCTACAATGAGCAGTTCTTC. This sequence encodes CASSKTESSYNEQFF.

The chain is built from TRBV7-7 and TRBJ2-5; TRBD1 aligns across 7 bases. Germline CDR1 SSHAT, CDR2 FNYEAQ (reference sequence). The CDR3 has 15 amino acids. The V gene end was trimmed by 1 base and the J gene end by 3 bases; junction bases not matched to a gene: 5. Here the CDR3 reads CASSLGGTVKETQYF. For the CDR3, the DNA is TGTGCCAGCAGCTTAGGAGGGACAGTGAAAGAGACCCAGTACTTC.

The chain is built from TRBV15 and TRBJ1-4; perhaps TRBD1 as D (5 bases). CDR3 length: 16 residues. Germline CDR1 LNHNV, CDR2 YYDKDF (reference sequence). Trimming removed 1 base from V and 2 bases from J, with 11 bases in between. The CDR3 reads CATSRGQGVTNEKLFF. CDR3 in DNA: TGTGCCACCAGCAGAGGGCAAGGGGTTACTAATGAAAAACTGTTTTTT.

This clone has just a few counts. The J gene is TRBJ2-2, the V gene TRBV4-3; D is perhaps TRBD1 (6 bases). With 0 bases removed from V and 6 bases from J, the gap between germline ends came to 17 bases. CDR1 and CDR2 from the germline V gene are LGHNA and YSLEER. The CDR3 runs 17 residues. The CDR3 loop reads CASSQDLSGVIPGELFF. As DNA, the CDR3 is TGCGCCAGCAGCCAAGATCTGTCAGGGGTCATACCCGGGGAGCTGTTTTTT.

The chain couples TRBV28 to TRBJ1-5, with TRBD1 matching over 8 bases. The V gene's germline CDR1 is MDHEN and CDR2 SYDVKM. CDR3 length: 15 residues. J lost 8 bases, V lost 5 bases, and 11 bases had no gene match. CDR3 in DNA: TGTGCCAGCAGTATAAAACCACAGGGGGTCAAGCCCCAGCATTTT. Translating gives CASSIKPQGVKPQHF.

The rearrangement joins TRBV5-8 to TRBJ2-1, with D possibly being TRBD2 (7 bases). The CDR3 sequence is 15 residues long. Trimming stripped 6 bases from V and 8 bases from J, with 21 bases between. Germline V gives CDR1 SGHTS, CDR2 YDEGEE. The CDR3 nucleotides are TGTGCCAGCATCTACCTGGGGGGGGGCACGTATGAGCAGTTCTTC. Protein: CASIYLGGGTYEQFF. The whole variable domain, filled in from reference TRBV5-8 and TRBJ2-1, reads EAGVTQSPTHLIKTRGQQATLRCSPISGHTSVYWYQQALGLGLQFLLWYDEGEERNRGNFPPRFSGRQFPNYSSELNVNALELEDSALYLCASIYLGGGTYEQFFGPGTRLTVL.

This clone was recorded only once. J is TRBJ1-5 and V is TRBV18; weak D call: TRBD1 (5 bases). Germline-derived CDR1 and CDR2 are KGHSH and LQKENI. Trimming left V 3 bases short and J 5 bases short, with 14 bases between. The CDR3 spans 15 residues. CDR3 sequence reads: CASSPPGPPYQPQHF. The CDR3 DNA reads TGTGCCAGCTCACCCCCAGGGCCCCCCTATCAGCCCCAGCATTTT. Using reference TRBV18 and TRBJ1-5 for the parts outside the CDR3, the full variable domain is NAGVMQNPRHLVRRRGQEARLRCSPMKGHSHVYWYRQLPEEGLKFMVYLQKENIIDESGMPKERFSAEFPKEGPSILRIQQVVRGDSAAYFCASSPPGPPYQPQHFGDGTRLSIL.

This clone was observed a handful of times. J is TRBJ2-7 and V is TRBV30; TRBD2 matches at 7 bases. Germline values: CDR1 GTSNPN, CDR2 SVGIG (reference sequence). The CDR3 sequence is 13 residues long. The V gene end was trimmed by 4 bases and the J gene end by 2 bases; junction bases not matched to a gene: 5. The CDR3: CAWTRGRAYEQYF. The CDR3 coding sequence is TGTGCCTGGACCCGAGGGAGGGCCTACGAGCAGTACTTC.

The chain carries TRBV2 and TRBJ1-1; D unclear. Germline CDR1 is SNHLY and CDR2 is FYNNEI. The V end lost 7 bases, the J end lost 6 bases, and 18 bases lay between the germline ends. The CDR3 loop spans 14 amino acids. In nucleotides, the CDR3 is TGTGCCAGCACCTCGTCGGGCGTGAGGGCTGAAGCTTTCTTT. Encoded protein: CASTSSGVRAEAFF.

The V call is TRBV9, the J call TRBJ2-1, with D tentatively TRBD2 (6 bases). Germline V CDR1 and CDR2: SGDLS, YYNGEE. The ends were cut back, 3 bases at V and 6 bases at J, with 16 bases in the middle. The CDR3 extends over 15 amino acids. The CDR3 coding sequence is TGTGCCAGCAGCGAGAGGGCGGGATCCGGCAATGAGCAGTTCTTC. This translates into CASSERAGSGNEQFF.

V gene TRBV4-2 combines with J gene TRBJ2-3, with 11 bases lining up with TRBD2. The CDR3 contains 17 residues. Germline CDR1 is LGHNA and CDR2 is YNFKEQ. V was pared by 0 bases and J by 7 bases, with 9 bases of the junction left unmatched. The DNA of the CDR3 is TGTGCCAGCAGCCAAGATCAGGCTAGCGGGGGGCGAAATACGCAGTATTTT. This codes for CASSQDQASGGRNTQYF.

This clone has more than one count but fewer than ten. CDR3 bases: TGTGCCAGCAGCTTCACCGGACAAAGCGGGAGACAGGGCGAGCAGTACTTC. Translated, it gives CASSFTGQSGRQGEQYF. The chain is built from TRBV11-3 and TRBJ2-7; perhaps TRBD2 as D (8 bases). Germline-derived CDR1 and CDR2 are SGHNT and YENEEA. The length of the CDR3 is 17 residues. The V end lost 3 bases, the J end lost 6 bases, and 24 bases lay between the germline ends.

The V call is TRBV5-5, the J call TRBJ1-5; 8 bases agree with TRBD1. The CDR3 runs to 15 residues. Unmatched junction bases numbered 12, after V lost 4 bases and J lost 9 bases. Per the germline V gene, CDR1 is SGHKS and CDR2 is YYEKEE (reference sequence). CDR3 DNA: TGTGCCAGCAGCCCGGGACAGGAACAATCTTCGCCCCAGCATTTT. As protein: CASSPGQEQSSPQHF.

The V and J genes are TRBV5-1 and TRBJ1-2; D perhaps matches TRBD1 (6 bases). The V end was cut by 3 bases, the J end by 7 bases, with 16 bases between. From germline, CDR1 is SGHRS and CDR2 YFSETQ. The length of the CDR3 is 14 residues. CDR3 sequence reads: CASSSGGQPFGYTF. As DNA, the CDR3 is TGCGCCAGCAGCTCTGGCGGACAGCCTTTTGGCTACACCTTC.

This clone was recorded once. CDR3 nucleotide sequence: TGTGCCAGCAGTTTCTGGGCGAATCAGCCCCAGCATTTT. Its protein product is CASSFWANQPQHF. This sequence joins TRBV28 and TRBJ1-5; D is unresolved. CDR3 length equals 13 residues. In germline, CDR1 is MDHEN, CDR2 SYDVKM. With 3 bases removed from V and 4 bases from J, the gap between germline ends came to 7 bases.

The chain recombines TRBV30 with TRBJ2-7; 11 bases match TRBD2. CDR3 length: 15 residues. V lost 4 bases, J lost 5 bases, and 10 bases stayed unmatched. The V gene's germline CDR1 is GTSNPN and CDR2 SVGIG (reference sequence). CDR3: CAWTLLAGAKNEQYF. The CDR3 nucleotides read TGTGCCTGGACCTTACTAGCGGGAGCGAAGAACGAGCAGTACTTC.

This chain joins TRBV11-2 and TRBJ1-1, with a weak D call TRBD1 (5 bases). The germline V and J ends were trimmed by 1 base and 11 bases, with 14 bases remaining between them. The germline V gene encodes CDR1 SGHAT and CDR2 FQNNGV. The CDR3 length is 13 residues. CDR3 DNA sequence: TGTGCCAGCAGCTTAGGGAGGGGTAATTGGGCTTTCTTT. This translates into CASSLGRGNWAFF.

The V gene is TRBV7-2, the J gene TRBJ2-5; the match to TRBD2 covers 11 bases. The length of the CDR3 is 14 residues. The germline V gene has CDR1 SGHTA and CDR2 FQGNSA. With 8 bases clipped from V and 4 bases from J, the junction kept 6 bases outside the gene matches. The CDR3, as DNA: TGTGCCAGCGGGACTAGCGGACGGCGAGAGACCCAGTACTTC. It specifies CASGTSGRRETQYF.

The chain recombines TRBV27 with TRBJ2-6; 7 nucleotides align to TRBD1. The CDR3 contains 15 residues. Trimming removed 8 bases from V and 1 base from J; junction bases left unmatched: 5. Germline CDR1 reads MNHEY; CDR2 reads SMNVEV (reference sequence). DNA of the CDR3: TGTGCCAGCTCATTCAGGGGGTCTGGGGCCAACGTCCTGACTTTC. Protein product: CASSFRGSGANVLTF.

This clone appeared a few times. The sample holds other DNA sequences that translate to the same CDR3. This chain joins TRBV29-1 and TRBJ1-2; 7 bases line up with TRBD1. CDR3 length equals 14 residues. V lost 4 bases and J lost 13; bases outside the gene matches: 18. CDR1 and CDR2 from the germline V gene are SQVTM and ANQGSEA. The CDR3 sequence is CSVATTRQGKDRTF. The CDR3 nucleotides are TGCAGCGTTGCCACCACTCGACAGGGAAAGGATCGCACCTTC.

This clone has just one count. The chain employs TRBV7-2 and TRBJ2-6; 10 positions match TRBD1. After removal of 5 bases from V and 4 bases from J, the junction contained 5 bases not matched to a gene. The CDR3 length is 16 residues. Germline lookup yields CDR1 SGHTA and CDR2 FQGNSA. The CDR3 DNA sequence: TGTGCCAGCAGCGAAGGACAGGGGGGCGGGGCCAACGTCCTGACTTTC. Encoded protein: CASSEGQGGGANVLTF. Filled out from reference TRBV7-2 and TRBJ2-6, the complete variable domain reads GAGVSQSPSNKVTEKGKDVELRCDPISGHTALYWYRQSLGQGLEFLIYFQGNSAPDKSGLPSDRFSAERTGGSVSTLTIQRTQQEDSAVYLCASSEGQGGGANVLTFGAGSRLTVL.